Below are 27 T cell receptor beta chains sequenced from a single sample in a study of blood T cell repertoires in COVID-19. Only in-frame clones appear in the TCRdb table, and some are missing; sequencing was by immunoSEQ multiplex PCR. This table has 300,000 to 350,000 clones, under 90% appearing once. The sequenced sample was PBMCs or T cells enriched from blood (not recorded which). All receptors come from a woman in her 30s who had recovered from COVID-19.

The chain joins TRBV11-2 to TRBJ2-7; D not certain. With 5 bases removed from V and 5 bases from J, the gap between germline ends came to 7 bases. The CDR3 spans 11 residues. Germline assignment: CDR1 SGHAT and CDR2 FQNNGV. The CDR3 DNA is TGTGCCAGCAGCGGTCGGGACGAGCAGTACTTC. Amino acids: CASSGRDEQYF. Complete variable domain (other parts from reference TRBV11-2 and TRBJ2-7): EAGVAQSPRYKIIEKRQSVAFWCNPISGHATLYWYQQILGQGPKLLIQFQNNGVVDDSQLPKDRFSAERLKGVDSTLKIQPAKLEDSAVYLCASSGRDEQYFGPGTRLTVT.

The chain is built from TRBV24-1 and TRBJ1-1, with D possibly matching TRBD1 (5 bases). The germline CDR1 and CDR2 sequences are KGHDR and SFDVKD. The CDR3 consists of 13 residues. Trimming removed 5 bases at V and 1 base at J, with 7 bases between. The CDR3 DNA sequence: TGTGCCACCAGTGCTCAGGGGAACACTGAAGCTTTCTTT. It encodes CATSAQGNTEAFF.

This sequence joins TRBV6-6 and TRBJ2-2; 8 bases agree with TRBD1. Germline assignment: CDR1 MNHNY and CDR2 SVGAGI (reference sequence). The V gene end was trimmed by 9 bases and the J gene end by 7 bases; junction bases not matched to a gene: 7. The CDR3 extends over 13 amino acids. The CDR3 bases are TGTGCCAGTATCCAGGGGGCAAACGGGGAGCTGTTTTTT. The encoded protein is CASIQGANGELFF.

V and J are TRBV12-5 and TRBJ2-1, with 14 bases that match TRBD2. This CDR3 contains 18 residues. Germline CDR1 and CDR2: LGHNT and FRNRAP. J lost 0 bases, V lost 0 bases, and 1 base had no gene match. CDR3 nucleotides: TGTGCTAGTGGTTTGGTAGGGACTAGCGGGAGCTCCTACAATGAGCAGTTCTTC. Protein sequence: CASGLVGTSGSSYNEQFF.

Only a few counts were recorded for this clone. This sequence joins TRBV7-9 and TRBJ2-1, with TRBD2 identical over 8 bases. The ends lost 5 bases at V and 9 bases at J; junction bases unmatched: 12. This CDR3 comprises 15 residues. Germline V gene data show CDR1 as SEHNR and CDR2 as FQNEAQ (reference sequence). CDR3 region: CASSPGGSYPGEQFF. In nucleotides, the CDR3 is TGTGCCAGCAGCCCGGGGGGGTCATATCCAGGTGAGCAGTTCTTC.

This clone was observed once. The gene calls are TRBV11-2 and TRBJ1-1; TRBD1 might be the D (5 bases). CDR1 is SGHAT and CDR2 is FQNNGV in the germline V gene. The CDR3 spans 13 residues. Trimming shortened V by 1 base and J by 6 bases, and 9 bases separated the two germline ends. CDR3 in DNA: TGTGCCAGCAGCTTAGGACAGTTCGCTGAAGCTTTCTTT. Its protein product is CASSLGQFAEAFF. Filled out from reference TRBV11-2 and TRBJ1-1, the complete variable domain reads EAGVAQSPRYKIIEKRQSVAFWCNPISGHATLYWYQQILGQGPKLLIQFQNNGVVDDSQLPKDRFSAERLKGVDSTLKIQPAKLEDSAVYLCASSLGQFAEAFFGQGTRLTVV.

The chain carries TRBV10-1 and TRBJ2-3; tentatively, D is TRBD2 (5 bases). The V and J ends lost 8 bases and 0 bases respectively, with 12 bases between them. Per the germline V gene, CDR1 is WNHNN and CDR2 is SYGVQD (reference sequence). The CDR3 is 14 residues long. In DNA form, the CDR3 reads TGCGCCAGCGGATTGCGGACTAGCACAGATACGCAGTATTTT. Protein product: CASGLRTSTDTQYF.

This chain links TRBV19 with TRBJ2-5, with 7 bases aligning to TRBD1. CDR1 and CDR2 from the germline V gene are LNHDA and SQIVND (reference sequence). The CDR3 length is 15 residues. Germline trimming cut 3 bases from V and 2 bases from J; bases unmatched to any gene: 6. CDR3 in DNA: TGTGCCAGTAGTATTTGGGACAGCGCTCAAGAGACCCAGTACTTC. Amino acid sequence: CASSIWDSAQETQYF.

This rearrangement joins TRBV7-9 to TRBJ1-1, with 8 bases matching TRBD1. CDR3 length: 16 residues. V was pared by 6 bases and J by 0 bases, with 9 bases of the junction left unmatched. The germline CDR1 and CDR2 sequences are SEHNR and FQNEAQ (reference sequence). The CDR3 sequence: CASSWWTGIMNTEAFF. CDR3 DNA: TGTGCCAGCAGTTGGTGGACAGGGATTATGAACACTGAAGCTTTCTTT.

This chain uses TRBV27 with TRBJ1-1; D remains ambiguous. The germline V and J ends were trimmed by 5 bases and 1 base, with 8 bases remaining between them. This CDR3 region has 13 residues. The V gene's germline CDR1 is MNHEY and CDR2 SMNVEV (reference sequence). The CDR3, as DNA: TGTGCCAGCAGTCTACTACCGAACACTGAAGCTTTCTTT. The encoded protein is CASSLLPNTEAFF.

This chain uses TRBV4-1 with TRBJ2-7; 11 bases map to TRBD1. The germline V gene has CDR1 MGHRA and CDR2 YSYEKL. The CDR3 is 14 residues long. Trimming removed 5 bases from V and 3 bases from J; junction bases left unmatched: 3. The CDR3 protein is CASSKGQGGYEQYF. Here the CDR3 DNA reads TGCGCCAGCAGCAAGGGACAGGGGGGCTACGAGCAGTACTTC.

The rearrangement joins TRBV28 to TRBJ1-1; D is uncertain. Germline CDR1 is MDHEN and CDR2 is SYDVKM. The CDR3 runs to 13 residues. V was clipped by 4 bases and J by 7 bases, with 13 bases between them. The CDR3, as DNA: TGTGCCAGCAGTTCAAGAGTCGGGTTTGAAGCTTTCTTT. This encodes CASSSRVGFEAFF.

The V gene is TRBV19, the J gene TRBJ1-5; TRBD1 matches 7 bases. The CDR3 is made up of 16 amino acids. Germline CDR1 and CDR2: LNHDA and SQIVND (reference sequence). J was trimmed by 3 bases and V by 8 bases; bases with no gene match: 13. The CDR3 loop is CASSEVPGQPNQPQHF. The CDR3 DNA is TGTGCCAGTTCCGAAGTCCCGGGACAGCCCAATCAGCCCCAGCATTTT.

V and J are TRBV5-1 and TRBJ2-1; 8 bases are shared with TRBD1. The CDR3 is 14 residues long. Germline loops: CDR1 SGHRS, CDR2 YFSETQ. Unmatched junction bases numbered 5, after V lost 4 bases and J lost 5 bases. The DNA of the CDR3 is TGCGCCAGCAGCGAGGGACAGGATGACAATGAGCAGTTCTTC. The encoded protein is CASSEGQDDNEQFF.

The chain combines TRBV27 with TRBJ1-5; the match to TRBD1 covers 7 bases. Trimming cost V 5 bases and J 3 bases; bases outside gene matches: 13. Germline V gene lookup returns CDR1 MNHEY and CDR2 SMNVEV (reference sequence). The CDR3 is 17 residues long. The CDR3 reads CASSPLDRPPTNQPQHF. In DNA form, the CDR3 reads TGTGCCAGCAGTCCACTGGACAGGCCGCCCACCAATCAGCCCCAGCATTTT.

The CDR3 here is CASSNDAGVVTDTQYF. CDR3 nucleotide sequence: TGTGCCAGCAGTAATGACGCGGGTGTAGTCACAGATACGCAGTATTTT. V gene TRBV6-2 or TRBV6-3 combines with J gene TRBJ2-3, with D tentatively TRBD2 (5 bases). CDR1 and CDR2 (germline): MNHEY, SVGEGT. V was shortened by 5 bases and J by 2 bases, with 17 bases between the two germline ends. The CDR3 length is 16 residues.

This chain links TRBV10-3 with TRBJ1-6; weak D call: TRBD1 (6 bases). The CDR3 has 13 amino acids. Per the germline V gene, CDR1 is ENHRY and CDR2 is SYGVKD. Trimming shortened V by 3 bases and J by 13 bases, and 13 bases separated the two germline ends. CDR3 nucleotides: TGTGCCATCAGTGATGCAGGGGTCAGCCCCCTCCACTTT. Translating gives CAISDAGVSPLHF.

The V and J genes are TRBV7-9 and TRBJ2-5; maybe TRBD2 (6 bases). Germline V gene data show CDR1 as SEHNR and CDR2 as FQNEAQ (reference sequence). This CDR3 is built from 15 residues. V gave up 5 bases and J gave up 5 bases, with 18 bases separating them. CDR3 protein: CASSAPLSGRETQYF. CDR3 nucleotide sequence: TGTGCCAGCAGCGCCCCCCTAAGTGGGAGGGAGACCCAGTACTTC.

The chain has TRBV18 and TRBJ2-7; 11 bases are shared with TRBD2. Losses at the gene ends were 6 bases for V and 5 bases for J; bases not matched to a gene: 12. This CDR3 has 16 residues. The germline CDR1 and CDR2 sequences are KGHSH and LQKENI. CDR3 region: CASSLETSGSWNEQYF. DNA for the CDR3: TGTGCCAGCTCGCTAGAAACTAGCGGGAGTTGGAACGAGCAGTACTTC.

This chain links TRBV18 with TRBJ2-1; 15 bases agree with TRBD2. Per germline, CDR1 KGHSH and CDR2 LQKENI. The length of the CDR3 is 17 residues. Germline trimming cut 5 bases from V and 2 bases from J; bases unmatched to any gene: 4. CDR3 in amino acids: CASSSGLAGGTYNEQFF. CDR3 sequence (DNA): TGTGCCAGCTCATCGGGACTAGCGGGAGGAACCTACAATGAGCAGTTCTTC.

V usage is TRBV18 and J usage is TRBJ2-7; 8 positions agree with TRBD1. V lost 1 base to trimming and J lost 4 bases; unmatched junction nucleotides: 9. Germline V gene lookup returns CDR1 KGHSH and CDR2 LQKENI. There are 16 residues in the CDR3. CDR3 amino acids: CASSPRLDRERYEQYF. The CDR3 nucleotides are TGTGCCAGCTCACCACGATTGGACAGGGAGAGATACGAGCAGTACTTC.

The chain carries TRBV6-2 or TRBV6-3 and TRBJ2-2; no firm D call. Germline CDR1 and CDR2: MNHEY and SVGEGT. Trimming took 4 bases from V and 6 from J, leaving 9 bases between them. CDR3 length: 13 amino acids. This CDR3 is CASSWPEAGELFF. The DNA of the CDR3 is TGTGCCAGCAGTTGGCCCGAGGCCGGGGAGCTGTTTTTT.

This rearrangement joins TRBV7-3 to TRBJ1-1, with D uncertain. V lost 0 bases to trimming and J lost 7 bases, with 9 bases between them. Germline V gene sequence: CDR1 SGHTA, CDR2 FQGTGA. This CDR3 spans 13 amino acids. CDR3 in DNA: TGTGCCAGCAGCTTAACCGCGGAGGTTGAAGCTTTCTTT. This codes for CASSLTAEVEAFF.

The CDR3 bases are TGTGCCAGCAGACCTCTAGCGGGAGGGCCTAACACCGGGGAGCTGTTTTTT. Translating it yields CASRPLAGGPNTGELFF. This sequence joins TRBV7-9 and TRBJ2-2; 12 nucleotides line up with TRBD2. Germline lookup yields CDR1 SEHNR and CDR2 FQNEAQ (reference sequence). With V trimmed by 6 bases and J by 2 bases, 7 bases remained unmatched. The CDR3 contains 17 residues.

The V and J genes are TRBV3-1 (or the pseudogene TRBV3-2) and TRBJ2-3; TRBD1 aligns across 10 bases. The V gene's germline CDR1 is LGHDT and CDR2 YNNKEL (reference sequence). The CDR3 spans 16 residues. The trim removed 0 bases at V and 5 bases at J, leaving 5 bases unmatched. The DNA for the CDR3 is TGTGCCAGCAGCCAAGATGGATGGACAGGGGGAGATACGCAGTATTTT. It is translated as CASSQDGWTGGDTQYF.

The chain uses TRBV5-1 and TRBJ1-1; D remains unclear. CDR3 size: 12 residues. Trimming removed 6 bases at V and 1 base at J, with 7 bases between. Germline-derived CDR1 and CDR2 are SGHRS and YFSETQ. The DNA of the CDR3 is TGCGCCAGCAAGAGCGGGAACACTGAAGCTTTCTTT. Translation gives CASKSGNTEAFF.

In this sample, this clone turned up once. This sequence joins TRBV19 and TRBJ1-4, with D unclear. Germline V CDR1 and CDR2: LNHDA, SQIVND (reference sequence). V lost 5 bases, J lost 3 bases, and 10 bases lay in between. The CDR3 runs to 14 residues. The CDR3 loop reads CASSSQEPNEKLFF. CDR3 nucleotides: TGTGCCAGTAGTTCGCAGGAACCTAATGAAAAACTGTTTTTT.